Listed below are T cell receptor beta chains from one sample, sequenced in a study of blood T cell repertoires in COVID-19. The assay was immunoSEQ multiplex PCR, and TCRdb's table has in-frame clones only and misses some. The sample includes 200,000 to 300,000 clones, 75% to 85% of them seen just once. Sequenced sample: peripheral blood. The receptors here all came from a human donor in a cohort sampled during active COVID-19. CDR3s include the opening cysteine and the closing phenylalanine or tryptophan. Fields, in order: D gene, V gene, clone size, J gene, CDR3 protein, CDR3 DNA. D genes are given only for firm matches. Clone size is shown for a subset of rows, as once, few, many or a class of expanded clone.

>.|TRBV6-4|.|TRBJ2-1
CASSRTSRDEQFF
TGTGCCAGCAGCCGGACTTCCCGGGATGAGCAGTTCTTC
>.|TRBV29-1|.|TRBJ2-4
CSVDLAKNIQYF
TGCAGCGTTGATCTAGCCAAAAACATTCAGTACTTC
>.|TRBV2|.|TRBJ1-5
CASSGTGWDQPQHF
TGTGCCAGCAGCGGAACAGGGTGGGATCAGCCCCAGCATTTT
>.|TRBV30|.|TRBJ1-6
CAWSPDSNSPLHF
TGTGCCTGGAGTCCAGACAGTAATTCACCCCTCCACTTT
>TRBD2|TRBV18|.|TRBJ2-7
CASSPGERGQQYF
TGTGCCAGCTCACCTGGGGAGCGGGGACAGCAGTACTTC
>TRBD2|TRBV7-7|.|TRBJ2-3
CASSPTGSGGADTQYF
TGTGCTAGCAGCCCCACGGGTAGCGGGGGGGCGGATACGCAGTATTTT
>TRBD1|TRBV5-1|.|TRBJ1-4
CASSLDRANEKLFF
TGCGCCAGCAGCCTCGACAGGGCTAATGAAAAACTGTTTTTT
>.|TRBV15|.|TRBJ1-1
CATSIRGSWGTEAFF
TGTGCCACCAGCATTAGGGGGTCGTGGGGCACTGAAGCTTTCTTT
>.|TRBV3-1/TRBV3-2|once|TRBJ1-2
CASSRTAYGYTF
TGTGCCAGCAGCCGGACAGCCTATGGCTACACCTTC
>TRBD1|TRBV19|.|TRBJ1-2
CASNYPGQSYGYTF
TGTGCCAGTAATTACCCGGGACAGTCCTATGGCTACACCTTC
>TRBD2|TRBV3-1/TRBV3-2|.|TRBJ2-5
CASSQRGSIQETQYF
TGTGCCAGCAGCCAACGCGGGAGTATCCAAGAGACCCAGTACTTC
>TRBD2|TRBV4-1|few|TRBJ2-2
CASSQDRGRGTGELFF
TGCGCCAGCAGCCAAGATCGCGGGAGGGGGACCGGGGAGCTGTTTTTT
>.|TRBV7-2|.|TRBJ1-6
CASSLAGRAPNSPLHF
TGTGCCAGCAGCTTAGCTGGCAGGGCCCCAAATTCACCCCTCCACTTT
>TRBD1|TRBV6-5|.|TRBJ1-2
CASSTPTGGNYGYTF
TGTGCCAGCAGTACTCCGACAGGGGGGAACTATGGCTACACCTTC
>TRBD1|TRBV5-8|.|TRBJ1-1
CASSPGGLNTEAFF
TGTGCCAGCAGCCCAGGGGGTTTGAACACTGAAGCTTTCTTT
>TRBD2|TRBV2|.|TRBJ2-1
CASTGTSPPFF
TGTGCCAGCACCGGGACTAGCCCACCGTTCTTC
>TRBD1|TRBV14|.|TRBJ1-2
CASSRVGTGAVNGYTF
TGTGCCAGCAGCCGCGTCGGGACAGGGGCGGTAAATGGCTACACCTTC
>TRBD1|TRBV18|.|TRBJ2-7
CASSPVVGTGGSYEQYF
TGTGCCAGCTCACCCGTCGTAGGGACAGGGGGTTCCTACGAGCAGTACTTC
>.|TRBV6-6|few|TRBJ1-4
CASSYGDTYEKLFF
TGTGCCAGCAGTTACGGGGACACCTATGAAAAACTGTTTTTT
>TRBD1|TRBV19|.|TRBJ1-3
CATGGNRGSGNTIYF
TGTGCCACTGGGGGAAACAGGGGGTCTGGAAACACCATATATTTT
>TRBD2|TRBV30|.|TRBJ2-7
CAWSVAGGTSSYEQYF
TGTGCCTGGAGCGTAGCGGGGGGGACTAGCTCCTACGAGCAGTACTTC
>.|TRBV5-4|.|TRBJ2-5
CASSPSTRLEETQYF
TGTGCCAGCAGCCCGTCTACCCGGTTAGAGGAGACCCAGTACTTC
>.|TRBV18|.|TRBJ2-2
CASSPSFARANTGELFF
TGTGCCAGCTCACCGTCTTTTGCGCGAGCGAACACCGGGGAGCTGTTTTTT
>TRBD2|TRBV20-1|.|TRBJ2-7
CSASEGLAGVSYEQYF
TGCAGTGCTAGTGAGGGACTAGCGGGAGTCTCCTACGAGCAGTACTTC
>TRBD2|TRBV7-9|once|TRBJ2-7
CASSSSLTSGTYEQYF
TGTGCCAGCAGCTCGAGTTTGACTAGCGGAACCTACGAGCAGTACTTC
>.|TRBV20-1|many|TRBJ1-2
CSASNSNYGYTF
TGCAGTGCTAGTAACTCAAACTATGGCTACACCTTC
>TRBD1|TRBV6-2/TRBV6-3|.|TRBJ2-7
CASSRGQQKQGYEQYF
TGTGCCAGCAGCCGGGGACAGCAGAAGCAAGGCTACGAGCAGTACTTC
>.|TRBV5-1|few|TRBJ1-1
CASSLLERRTEAFF
TGCGCCAGCAGCTTGCTGGAGAGACGCACTGAAGCTTTCTTT
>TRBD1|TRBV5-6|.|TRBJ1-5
CASSLGTGRRGNQPQHF
TGTGCCAGCAGCCTCGGGACAGGGAGAAGGGGCAATCAGCCCCAGCATTTT
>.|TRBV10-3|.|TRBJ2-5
CAISESNGQETQYF
TGTGCCATCAGTGAGTCGAACGGCCAAGAGACCCAGTACTTC
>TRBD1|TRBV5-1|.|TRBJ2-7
CASSLARDRVTYEQYF
TGCGCCAGCAGCTTGGCCCGGGACAGGGTAACCTACGAGCAGTACTTC
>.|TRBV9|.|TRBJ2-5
CASSSGGTAQETQYF
TGTGCCAGCAGCTCGGGCGGGACCGCTCAAGAGACCCAGTACTTC
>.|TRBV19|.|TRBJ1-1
CASRSGQNTEAFF
TGTGCCAGTAGATCAGGCCAGAACACTGAAGCTTTCTTT
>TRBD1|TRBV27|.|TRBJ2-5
CASSFWTGGLETQYF
TGTGCCAGCAGTTTCTGGACAGGGGGCCTGGAGACCCAGTACTTC
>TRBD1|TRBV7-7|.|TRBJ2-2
CASSLQQGADTGELFF
TGTGCTAGCAGCCTACAACAGGGGGCGGACACCGGGGAGCTGTTTTTT
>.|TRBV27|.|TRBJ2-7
CASSFEQGRRNEQYF
TGTGCCAGCAGTTTCGAACAGGGAAGAAGGAACGAGCAGTACTTC
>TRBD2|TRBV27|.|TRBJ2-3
CASSLWTSGGTDTQYF
TGTGCCAGCAGTCTCTGGACTAGCGGGGGCACAGATACGCAGTATTTT
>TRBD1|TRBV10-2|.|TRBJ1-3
CASSDRGQNTIYF
TGCGCCAGCAGTGACAGGGGGCAGAACACCATATATTTT
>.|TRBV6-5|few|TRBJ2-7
CASSYRRAEYEQYF
TGTGCCAGCAGTTATAGGAGGGCCGAATACGAGCAGTACTTC
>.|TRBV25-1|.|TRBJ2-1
CASSEPGVSEQFF
TGTGCCAGCAGTGAGCCCGGAGTAAGTGAGCAGTTCTTC
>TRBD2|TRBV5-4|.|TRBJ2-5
CASSPHGTTKETQYF
TGTGCCAGCAGCCCACATGGGACTACGAAAGAGACCCAGTACTTC
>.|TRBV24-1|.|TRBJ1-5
CATSDSQYDQPQHF
TGTGCCACCAGTGATTCACAGTACGATCAGCCCCAGCATTTT
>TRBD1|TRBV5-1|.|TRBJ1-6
CASSLEGTGKLNSPLHF
TGCGCCAGCAGCTTGGAGGGGACAGGGAAGTTGAATTCACCCCTCCACTTT
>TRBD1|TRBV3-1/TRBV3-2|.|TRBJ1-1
CASRPLGTGYTEAFF
TGTGCCAGCAGACCTCTAGGGACAGGGTACACTGAAGCTTTCTTT
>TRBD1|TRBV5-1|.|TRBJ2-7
CASSFGQGIDEQYF
TGCGCCAGCAGCTTCGGACAGGGGATTGACGAGCAGTACTTC
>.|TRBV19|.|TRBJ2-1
CASSSDSGSYNEQFF
TGTGCCAGTAGTAGTGACAGTGGCTCCTACAATGAGCAGTTCTTC
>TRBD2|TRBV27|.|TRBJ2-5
CASSLGAGGARETQYF
TGTGCCAGCAGTTTAGGAGCGGGAGGGGCTCGGGAGACCCAGTACTTC
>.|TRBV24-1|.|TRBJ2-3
CATSDRTDTETDTQYF
TGTGCCACCAGTGATCGAACAGATACCGAAACAGATACGCAGTATTTT
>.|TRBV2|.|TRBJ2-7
CASSEVLVMYEQYF
TGTGCCAGCAGTGAAGTCCTAGTTATGTACGAGCAGTACTTC
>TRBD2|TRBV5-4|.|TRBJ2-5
CASSLYGSSGGAETQYF
TGTGCCAGCAGCTTGTACGGGAGCAGCGGGGGGGCGGAGACCCAGTACTTC
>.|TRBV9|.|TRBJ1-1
CASSQGVLNTEAFF
TGTGCCAGCAGTCAAGGGGTTTTGAACACTGAAGCTTTCTTT
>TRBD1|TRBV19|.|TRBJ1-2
CASSMTGGYGYTF
TGTGCCAGTAGCATGACAGGGGGGTATGGCTACACCTTC
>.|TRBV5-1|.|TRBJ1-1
CASSWGEDTEAFF
TGCGCCAGCAGCTGGGGAGAGGACACTGAAGCTTTCTTT
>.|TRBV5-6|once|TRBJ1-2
CASTRERNYGYTF
TGTGCCAGCACCCGAGAAAGAAACTATGGCTACACCTTC